This TCR beta chain was documented in a study of blood T cell repertoires in COVID-19. This CDR3 is built from 14 residues. CDR1 LGHNA and CDR2 YSLEER come from the germline V gene. Trimming took 3 bases from V and 8 from J, leaving 13 bases between them. The table came from immunoSEQ multiplex PCR; TCRdb's copy has only in-frame clones and leaves some out. The sample lists 400,000 to 500,000 clones; about 88% were seen once. The receptor comes from a woman younger than 35 who had been exposed to COVID-19. The chain is built from TRBV4-3 and TRBJ1-4; possibly TRBD1 for D (6 bases). Material for sequencing was PBMCs or T cells enriched from blood (not recorded which). CDR3 residues: CASSHWDTREKLFF. The DNA for the CDR3 is TGCGCCAGCAGCCATTGGGACACGCGAGAAAAACTGTTTTTT.